Described below is a single TCR beta chain sequence and its context. Antigen: not known. The data originate from a study of graft-versus-host responses after intestinal transplantation. Turning to the study itself: Anti-thymocyte globulin induction was given to all recipients, followed by tacrolimus and steroids for approximately three years.

General study findings and limits: Early declines in HvG clones that occurred post-transplant were associated with peak circulating GvH clone levels.

The method was immunoSEQ multiplex PCR; TCRdb's version includes in-frame clones alone and lacks a portion of them. The sample consists of around 100,000 clones, about 90% of them appearing once. The germline V gene has CDR1 MNHEY and CDR2 SMNVEV (reference sequence). CDR3 size: 13 residues. V shed 6 bases and J 5 bases; nucleotides not matched to a gene: 7. The sample here was unstimulated CD4+ T cells sorted from spleen or lymph node cells, taken before transplant. The sequence was obtained from a human donor who was the organ donor for an intestinal transplant. The gene calls are TRBV27 and TRBJ2-7; TRBD1 agrees at 7 bases. CDR3 bases: TGTGCCAGCAGCCCCAGACAGGGCCACGAGCAGTACTTC. It specifies CASSPRQGHEQYF.